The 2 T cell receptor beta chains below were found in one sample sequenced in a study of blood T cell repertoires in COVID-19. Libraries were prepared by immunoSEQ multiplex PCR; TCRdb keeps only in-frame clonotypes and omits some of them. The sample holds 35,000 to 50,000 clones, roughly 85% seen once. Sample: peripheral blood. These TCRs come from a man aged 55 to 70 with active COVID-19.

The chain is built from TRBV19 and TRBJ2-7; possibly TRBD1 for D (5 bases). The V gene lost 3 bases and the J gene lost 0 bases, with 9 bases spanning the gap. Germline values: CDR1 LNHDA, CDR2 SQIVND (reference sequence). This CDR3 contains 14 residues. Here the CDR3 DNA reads TGTGCCAGTAGTATCAGGGCGAGCTCCTACGAGCAGTACTTC. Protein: CASSIRASSYEQYF.

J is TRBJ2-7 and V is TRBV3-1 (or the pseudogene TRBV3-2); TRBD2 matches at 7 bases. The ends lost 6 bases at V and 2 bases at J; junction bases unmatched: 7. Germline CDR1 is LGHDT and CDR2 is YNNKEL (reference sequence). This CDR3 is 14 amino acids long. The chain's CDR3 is CASRASGTAYEQYF. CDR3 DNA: TGTGCCAGCAGGGCGAGCGGGACCGCCTACGAGCAGTACTTC.